Presented here are 5 T cell receptor beta chains from one specimen sequenced in a study of patients and donors after allogeneic stem cell transplantation. MiXCR, run by TCRdb on the RT-PCR reads, gives a single entry per CDR3 protein. The repertoire includes about 150,000 distinct CDR3 sequences, approximately 37% of them detected once, and around 50% sits in the top ten. Sequenced material: blood, either unsorted or a sorted T cell fraction (not recorded which). Every receptor here comes from a human donor who was either an allogeneic HSCT recipient or a stem cell or donor lymphocyte infusion donor (not recorded which). It is not recorded whose cells these are; they may come from a transplant donor.

V usage is TRBV7-3 and J usage is TRBJ1-1, with D unresolved. The CDR3 is 15 amino acids. Trimming pared 0 bases from V and 1 base from J, leaving 9 bases between. Per the germline V gene, CDR1 is SGHTA and CDR2 is FQGTGA. CDR3 nucleotide sequence: TGTGCCAGCAGCTTAACTCGACGGCAGAACACTGAAGCTTTCTTT. Translating it yields CASSLTRRQNTEAFF.

This clonotype was counted between two and nine times. V is TRBV4-3 and J is TRBJ1-2; 7 bases are a match to TRBD1. Germline lookup yields CDR1 LGHNA and CDR2 YSLEER. The CDR3 contains 14 residues. Trimming removed 2 bases from V and 7 bases from J; junction bases left unmatched: 7. The CDR3 sequence is CASSQSDRDGGYTF. In nucleotides, the CDR3 is TGCGCCAGCAGCCAATCCGACAGGGACGGTGGCTACACCTTC.

The rearrangement joins TRBV7-9 to TRBJ2-7; the match to TRBD1 covers 7 bases. Looked up from germline, CDR1 is SEHNR and CDR2 is FQNEAQ (reference sequence). This CDR3 contains 16 residues. Trimming at V came to 5 bases and at J to 0 bases, leaving 10 bases not matched to a gene. CDR3 residues: CASSVMGQQPSYEQYV. CDR3 sequence (DNA): TGTGCCAGCAGCGTTATGGGACAGCAACCCTCCTACGAGCAGTACGTC.

This sequence joins TRBV6-5 and TRBJ1-1; 9 nucleotides match TRBD1. The CDR3 has 15 amino acids. V lost 5 bases and J lost 4; bases outside the gene matches: 8. The germline CDR1 and CDR2 sequences are MNHEY and SVGAGI. CDR3 in DNA: TGTGCCAGCAGTCCCCATTCGGACAGGGGCACTGAAGCTTTCTTT. Its protein product is CASSPHSDRGTEAFF.

This clonotype was seen more than once but under ten times. The gene calls are TRBV24-1 and TRBJ2-1; D gene unclear. The V gene's germline CDR1 is KGHDR and CDR2 SFDVKD. CDR3 length equals 15 residues. V lost 3 bases and J 0 bases, leaving 8 bases between the germline ends. CDR3 residues: CATSDRGPSYNEQFF. CDR3 in DNA: TGTGCCACCAGTGATCGTGGCCCCTCCTACAATGAGCAGTTCTTC.